This TCR beta chain appears in the sequencing data of a study of cytomegalovirus exposure and HLA in healthy donors. The study's findings and limits: In an earlier analysis, about 90% or about 30%: the productive usage of most TCR beta V segments. It was assumed in the presence/absence analyses that sequencing depth was roughly uniform across donors.

CDR1 and CDR2 from the germline V gene are SNHLY and FYNNEI. Trimming cost V 5 bases and J 4 bases; bases outside gene matches: 10. The CDR3 contains 16 residues. Donors sampled were nominally healthy, though unrecorded immune exposures were likely. A remark on this clone: Its antigen is as yet unknown.

PCR was performed using 60 Vbeta and 13 Jbeta primers. Repertoires were generated with immunoSEQ multiplex PCR, while TCRdb's copy carries only in-frame clones and drops some. The sample lists 100,000 to 150,000 clones; around four fifths were seen once. The clonotype comes from a boy aged 10-17 years in good health and CMV-seronegative. V and J are TRBV2 and TRBJ2-3, with TRBD2 identical over 9 bases. What was sequenced was PBMCs. CDR3 coding DNA: TGTGCCAGCAGTCCTTCTAGCGGGAATATGGCAGATACGCAGTATTTT. The encoded protein is CASSPSSGNMADTQYF.